This is a list of T cell receptor beta chains from one sample in a study of blood T cells in healthy people across ages. TCRdb ran MiXCR on the 5' RACE reads and lists one entry per CDR3 protein. The sample yields over 700,000 distinct CDR3 sequences, roughly 25% seen once. This sample was also put to use in a study of T cells of mothers and their children.

The sequenced material came from blood. These TCRs come from a boy between 10 and 17 years old in good health. Each CDR3 is given with its conserved first and last residue. D genes are given only for firm matches. Not all rows give a size; the values are once, few, many and, for expanded clones, a class.

CDR3nt,CDR3aa,v_gene,d_gene,j_gene,abundance
TGTGCCAGCAGCTTCGAAGGACAGGGCTACGAGCAGTACTTC,CASSFEGQGYEQYF,TRBV7-9,TRBD1,TRBJ2-7,.
TGTGGCAGCTCCTCGAGGGGGACAGATACGCAGTATTTT,CGSSSRGTDTQYF,TRBV6-2/TRBV6-3,.,TRBJ2-3,.
TGTGCCAGCCAGCCGGGGCCTAACACTGAAGCTTTCTTT,CASQPGPNTEAFF,TRBV27,.,TRBJ1-1,few
TGTGCCAGCAGTTTTACCGGGGGCAGGAATGAGCAATTCTTC,CASSFTGGRNEQFF,TRBV5-5,.,TRBJ2-1,.
TGCGCCAGCAGCTTGGTATCCGGGTGGCGTGGCTACACCTTC,CASSLVSGWRGYTF,TRBV5-1,.,TRBJ1-2,.
TGTGCCAGCAGCCTCTACGCGGGTCGCTACGAGCAGTACTTC,CASSLYAGRYEQYF,TRBV7-2,.,TRBJ2-7,few
TGTGCCAGCAGTTGGTGGGCGGGGATCGACAAAAACATTCAGTACTTC,CASSWWAGIDKNIQYF,TRBV12-3/TRBV12-4,.,TRBJ2-4,.
TGTGCCACCAGTGATTGGGCAGGGTCGAGCTACACCTTC,CATSDWAGSSYTF,TRBV24-1,.,TRBJ1-2,.
TGCAGTTCTCCCCTTTCCCCTAGCGGGGGGGGCACAGATACGCAGTATTTT,CSSPLSPSGGGTDTQYF,TRBV20-1,TRBD2,TRBJ2-3,.
TGCAGCGTTGTGGCCGGTTGGGCTTGTTCGCCCCTCCACTTT,CSVVAGWACSPLHF,TRBV29-1,.,TRBJ1-6,.
TGTGCCAGCAGCGGGGACAGGGGTACCTACGAGCAGTACTTC,CASSGDRGTYEQYF,TRBV7-2,TRBD1,TRBJ2-7,.
TGCAGTGCTCCCGGGGGACAGAGGAACACTGAAGCTTTCTTT,CSAPGGQRNTEAFF,TRBV20-1,TRBD1,TRBJ1-1,.
TGTGCCAGCACCCGGCGGCGGGAGGGTTATGAGCAGTTCTTC,CASTRRREGYEQFF,TRBV28,TRBD2,TRBJ2-1,.
TGTGCCAGCTCGCAACAGGTCGATCGGGGAGAGACCCAGTACTTC,CASSQQVDRGETQYF,TRBV7-2,.,TRBJ2-5,few
TGCAGTGCTACTCCTGAGACAGCCTACCAAGAGACCCAGTACTTC,CSATPETAYQETQYF,TRBV20-1,.,TRBJ2-5,few
TGTGCCAGTCTGCGGCTAGCGGGAGTTTCCACCTACAATGAGCAGTTCTTC,CASLRLAGVSTYNEQFF,TRBV19,TRBD2,TRBJ2-1,.
TGTGCCAGCAGCTTAGGTCAACCGGGACGCAACTATGGCTACACCTTC,CASSLGQPGRNYGYTF,TRBV7-9,.,TRBJ1-2,.
TGTGCCAGCAACCAAGGTGAACTACAAGCGGGAACCTACAATGAGCAGTTCTTC,CASNQGELQAGTYNEQFF,TRBV3-1,TRBD2,TRBJ2-1,.
TGTGCCAGCAGCGTAACTAGTGCCCGTAGCACAGATACGCAGTATTTT,CASSVTSARSTDTQYF,TRBV9,.,TRBJ2-3,.
TGTGCCAGCAGCATTTCACAGGGGGCGTGGGATACGCAGTATTTT,CASSISQGAWDTQYF,TRBV7-3,TRBD1,TRBJ2-3,few
TGTGCCAGCAGCTCCCCTTCCTACACTGAAGCTTTCTTT,CASSSPSYTEAFF,TRBV7-2,.,TRBJ1-1,.
TGCAGTGCTAGAGATCTTTTGACAGCCCAAGAGACCCAGTACTTC,CSARDLLTAQETQYF,TRBV20-1,.,TRBJ2-5,few
TGTGCCAGCAGTGAAACTGGGGGGCTTGGCTATGGCTACACCTTC,CASSETGGLGYGYTF,TRBV25-1,.,TRBJ1-2,few